This record covers a single T cell receptor (beta chain). Described time point: longitudinal time-point 1 (baseline). This sample was taken from a study of neurological immune-mediated disorders. It was by 5'RACE with 10-nucleotide random UMIs that the cDNA was made. From the 5' RACE reads, TCRdb called clonotypes with MiXCR, one entry per CDR3 protein. The sample yields 55,000 to 75,000 distinct CDR3 sequences, roughly 15% seen once. CDR1 SGHRS and CDR2 YFSETQ come from the germline V gene. The CDR3 consists of 18 residues. V lost 6 bases and J 2 bases, leaving 23 bases between the germline ends. The rearrangement joins TRBV5-1 to TRBJ2-2; the D is unclear. Specimen: PBMCs. The TCR originated in a female donor with HTLV-1-associated myelopathy (HAM/TSP). The CDR3: CASISTAPGRLNTGELFF. CDR3 sequence (DNA): TGCGCCAGCATCTCTACCGCCCCGGGCAGATTAAACACCGGGGAGCTGTTTTTT.